This T cell receptor (beta chain) was identified in a study of regulatory T cells in long-lasting Graves disease. Sample time point: newly diagnosed GD, antithyroid drugs for less than 3 months. After RNA was extracted from PBMCs, the TCR library was made from it. Germline loops: CDR1 SGDLS, CDR2 YYNGEE. The CDR3 covers 17 residues. Trimming removed 3 bases from V and 6 bases from J; junction bases left unmatched: 9. This clonotype was recorded only once. Through Arm-PCR of CDR3 regions and iRepertoire HTBI primers, TCR beta libraries were built. A single record per CDR3 protein comes from TCRdb applying MiXCR to the multiplex PCR reads. The repertoire holds around 330,000 distinct CDR3 sequences, with 15% to 20% as singletons.

This TCR was recovered from a female donor with Graves disease. The chain employs TRBV9 and TRBJ2-2, with TRBD2 matching 12 bases. The material sequenced was peripheral blood mononuclear cells (PBMCs), taken at new diagnosis, from a patient treated with antithyroid drugs. The CDR3 protein is CASSGTSGTFGPGELFF. The CDR3, as DNA: TGTGCCAGCAGCGGGACTAGCGGGACATTCGGGCCCGGGGAGCTGTTTTTT.